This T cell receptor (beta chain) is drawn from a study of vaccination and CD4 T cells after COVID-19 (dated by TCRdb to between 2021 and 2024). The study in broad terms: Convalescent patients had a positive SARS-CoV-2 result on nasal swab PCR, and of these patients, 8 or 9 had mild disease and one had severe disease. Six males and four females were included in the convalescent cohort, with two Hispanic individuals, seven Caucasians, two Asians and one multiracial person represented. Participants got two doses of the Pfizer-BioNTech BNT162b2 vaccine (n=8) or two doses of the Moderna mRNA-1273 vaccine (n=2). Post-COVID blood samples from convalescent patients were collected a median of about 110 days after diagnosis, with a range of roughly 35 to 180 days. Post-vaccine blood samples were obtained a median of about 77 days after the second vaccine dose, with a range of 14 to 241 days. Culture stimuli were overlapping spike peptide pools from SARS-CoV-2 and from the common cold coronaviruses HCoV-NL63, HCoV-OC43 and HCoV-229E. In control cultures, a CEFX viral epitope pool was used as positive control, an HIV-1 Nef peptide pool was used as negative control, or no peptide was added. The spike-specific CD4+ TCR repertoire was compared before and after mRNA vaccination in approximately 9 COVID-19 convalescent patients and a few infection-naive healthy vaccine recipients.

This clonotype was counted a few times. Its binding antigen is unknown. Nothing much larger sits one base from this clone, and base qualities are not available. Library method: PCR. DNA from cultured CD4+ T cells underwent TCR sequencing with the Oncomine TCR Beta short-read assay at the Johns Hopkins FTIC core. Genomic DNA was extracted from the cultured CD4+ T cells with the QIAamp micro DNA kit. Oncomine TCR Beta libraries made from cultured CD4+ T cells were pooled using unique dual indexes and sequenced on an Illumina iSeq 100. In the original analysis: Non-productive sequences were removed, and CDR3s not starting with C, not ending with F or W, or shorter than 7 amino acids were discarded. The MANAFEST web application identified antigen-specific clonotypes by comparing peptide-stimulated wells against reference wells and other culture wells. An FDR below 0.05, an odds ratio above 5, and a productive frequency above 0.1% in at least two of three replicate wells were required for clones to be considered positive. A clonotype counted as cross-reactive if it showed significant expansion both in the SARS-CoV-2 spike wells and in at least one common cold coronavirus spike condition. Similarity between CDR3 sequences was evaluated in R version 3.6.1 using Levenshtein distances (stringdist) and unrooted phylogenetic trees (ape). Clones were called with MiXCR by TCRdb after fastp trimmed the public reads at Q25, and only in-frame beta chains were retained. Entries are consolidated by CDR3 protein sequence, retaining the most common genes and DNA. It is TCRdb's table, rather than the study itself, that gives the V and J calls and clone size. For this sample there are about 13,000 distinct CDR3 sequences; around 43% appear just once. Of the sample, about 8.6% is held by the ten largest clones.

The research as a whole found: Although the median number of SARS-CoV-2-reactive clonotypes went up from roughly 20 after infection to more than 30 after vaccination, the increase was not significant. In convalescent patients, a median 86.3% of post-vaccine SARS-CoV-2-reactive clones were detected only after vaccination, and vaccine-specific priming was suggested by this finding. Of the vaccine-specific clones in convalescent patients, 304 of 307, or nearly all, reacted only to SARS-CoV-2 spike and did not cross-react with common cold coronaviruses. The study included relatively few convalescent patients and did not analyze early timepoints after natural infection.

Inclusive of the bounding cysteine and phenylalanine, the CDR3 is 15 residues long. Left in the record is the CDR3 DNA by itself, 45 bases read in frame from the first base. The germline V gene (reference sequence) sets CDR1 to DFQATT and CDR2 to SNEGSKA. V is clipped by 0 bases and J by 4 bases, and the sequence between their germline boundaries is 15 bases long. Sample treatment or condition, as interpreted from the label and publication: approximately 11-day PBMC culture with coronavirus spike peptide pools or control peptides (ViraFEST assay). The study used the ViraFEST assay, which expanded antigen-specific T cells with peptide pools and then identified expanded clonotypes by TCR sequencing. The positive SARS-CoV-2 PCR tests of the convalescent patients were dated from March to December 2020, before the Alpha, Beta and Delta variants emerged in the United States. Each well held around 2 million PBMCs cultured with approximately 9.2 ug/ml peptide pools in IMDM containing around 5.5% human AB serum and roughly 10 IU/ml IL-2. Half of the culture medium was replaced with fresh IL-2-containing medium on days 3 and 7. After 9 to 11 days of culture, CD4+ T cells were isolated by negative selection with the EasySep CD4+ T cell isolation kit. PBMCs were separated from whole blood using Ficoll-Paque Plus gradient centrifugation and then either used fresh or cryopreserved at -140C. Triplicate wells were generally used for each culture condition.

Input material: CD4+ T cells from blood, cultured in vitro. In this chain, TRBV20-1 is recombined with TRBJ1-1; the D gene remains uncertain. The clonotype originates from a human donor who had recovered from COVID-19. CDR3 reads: CSARDNRKLATEAFF. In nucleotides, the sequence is TGCAGTGCTAGAGATAATCGGAAGCTGGCCACTGAAGCTTTCTTT.